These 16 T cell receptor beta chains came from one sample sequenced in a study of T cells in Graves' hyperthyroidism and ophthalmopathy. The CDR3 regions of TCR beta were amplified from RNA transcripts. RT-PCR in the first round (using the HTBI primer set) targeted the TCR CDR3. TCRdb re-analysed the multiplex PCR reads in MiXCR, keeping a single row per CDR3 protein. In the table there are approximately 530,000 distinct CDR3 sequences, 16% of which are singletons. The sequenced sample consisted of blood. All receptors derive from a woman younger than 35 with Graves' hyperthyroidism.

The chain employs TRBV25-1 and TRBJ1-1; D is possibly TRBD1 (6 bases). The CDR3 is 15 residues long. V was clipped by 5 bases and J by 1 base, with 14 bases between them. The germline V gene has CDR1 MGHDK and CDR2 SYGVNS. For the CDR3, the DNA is TGTGCCAGCAGTTCAACAGGGCGCCAGAACACTGAAGCTTTCTTT. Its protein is CASSSTGRQNTEAFF.

Here the CDR3 reads CSAGRQGRTEAFF. As DNA, the CDR3 is TGCAGTGCCGGAAGACAGGGTCGGACTGAAGCTTTCTTT. The V gene is TRBV20-1, the J gene TRBJ1-1; the match to TRBD1 covers 7 bases. V shed 6 bases and J 5 bases; nucleotides not matched to a gene: 9. This CDR3 is 13 amino acids long. Germline CDR1 DFQATT, CDR2 SNEGSKA (reference sequence).

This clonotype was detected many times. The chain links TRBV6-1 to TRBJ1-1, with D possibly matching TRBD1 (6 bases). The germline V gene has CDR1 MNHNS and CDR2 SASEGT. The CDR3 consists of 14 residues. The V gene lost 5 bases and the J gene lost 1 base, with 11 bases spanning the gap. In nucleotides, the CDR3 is TGTGCCAGCAGTTATAGGACAGCGAACACTGAAGCTTTCTTT. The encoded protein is CASSYRTANTEAFF.

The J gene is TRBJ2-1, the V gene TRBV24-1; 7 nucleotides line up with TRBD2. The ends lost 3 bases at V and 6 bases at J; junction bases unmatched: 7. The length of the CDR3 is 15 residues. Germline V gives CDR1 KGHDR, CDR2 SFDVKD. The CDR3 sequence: CATSDVGEGRNEQFF. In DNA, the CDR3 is TGTGCCACCAGTGATGTGGGGGAGGGCCGCAATGAGCAGTTCTTC.

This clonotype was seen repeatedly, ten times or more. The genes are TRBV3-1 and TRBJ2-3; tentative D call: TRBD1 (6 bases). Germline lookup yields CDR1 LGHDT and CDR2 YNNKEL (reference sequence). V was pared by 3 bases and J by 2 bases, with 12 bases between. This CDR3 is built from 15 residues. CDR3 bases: TGTGCCAGCAGCCACAGGGGTGGACCCACAGATACGCAGTATTTT. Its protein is CASSHRGGPTDTQYF.

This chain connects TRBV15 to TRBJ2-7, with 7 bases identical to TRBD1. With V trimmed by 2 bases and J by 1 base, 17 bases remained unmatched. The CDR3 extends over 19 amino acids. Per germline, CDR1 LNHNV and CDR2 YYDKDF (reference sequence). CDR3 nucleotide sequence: TGTGCCACCAGCAGAAAGTTACAGGGGAGCGGCTTACTATCCTACGAGCAGTACTTC. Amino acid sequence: CATSRKLQGSGLLSYEQYF.

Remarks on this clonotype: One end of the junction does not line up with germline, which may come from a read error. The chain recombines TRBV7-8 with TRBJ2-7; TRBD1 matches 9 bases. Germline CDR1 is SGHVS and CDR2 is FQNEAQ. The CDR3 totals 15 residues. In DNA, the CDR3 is TGTGCCGGCAGCTTAGTTATACAGGGGGCCGACGAGCAGTACTTC. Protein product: CAGSLVIQGADEQYF. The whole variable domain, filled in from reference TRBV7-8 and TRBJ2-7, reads GAGVSQSPRYKVAKRGQDVALRCDPISGHVSLFWYQQALGQGPEFLTYFQNEAQLDKSGLPSDRFFAERPEGSVSTLKIQRTQQEDSAVYLCAGSLVIQGADEQYFGPGTRLTVT.

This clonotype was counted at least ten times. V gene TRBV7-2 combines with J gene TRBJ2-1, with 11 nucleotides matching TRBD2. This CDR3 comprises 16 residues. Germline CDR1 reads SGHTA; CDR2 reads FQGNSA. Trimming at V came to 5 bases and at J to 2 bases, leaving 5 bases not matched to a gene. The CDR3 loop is CASSLLSGGAYNEQFF. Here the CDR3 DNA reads TGTGCCAGCAGCCTACTTAGCGGGGGGGCCTACAATGAGCAGTTCTTC.

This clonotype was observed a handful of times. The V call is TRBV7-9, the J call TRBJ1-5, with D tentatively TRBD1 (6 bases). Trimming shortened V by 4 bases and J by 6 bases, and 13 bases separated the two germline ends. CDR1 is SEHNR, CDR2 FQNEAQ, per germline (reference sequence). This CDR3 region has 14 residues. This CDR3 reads CASSSQGSGQPQHF. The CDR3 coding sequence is TGTGCCAGCAGCTCACAGGGAAGTGGTCAGCCCCAGCATTTT.

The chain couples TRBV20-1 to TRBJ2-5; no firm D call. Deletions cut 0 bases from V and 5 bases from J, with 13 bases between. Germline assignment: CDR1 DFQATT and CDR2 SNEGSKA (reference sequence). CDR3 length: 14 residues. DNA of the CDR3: TGCAGTGCTAGAGATAATGGGGATTTTGAGACCCAGTACTTC. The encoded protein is CSARDNGDFETQYF.

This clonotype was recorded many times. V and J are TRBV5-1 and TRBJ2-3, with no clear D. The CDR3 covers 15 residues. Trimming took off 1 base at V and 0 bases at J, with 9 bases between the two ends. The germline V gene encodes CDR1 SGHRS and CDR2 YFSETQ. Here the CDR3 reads CASSLWAASTDTQYF. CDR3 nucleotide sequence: TGCGCCAGCAGCTTGTGGGCAGCTAGCACAGATACGCAGTATTTT.

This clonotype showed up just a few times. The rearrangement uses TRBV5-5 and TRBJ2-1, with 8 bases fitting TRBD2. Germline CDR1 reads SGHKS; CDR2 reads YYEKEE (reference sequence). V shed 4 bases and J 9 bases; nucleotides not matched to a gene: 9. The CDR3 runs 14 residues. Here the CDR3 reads CASSRIREGSEQFF. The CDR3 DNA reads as TGTGCCAGCAGCCGGATACGGGAGGGTAGTGAGCAGTTCTTC.

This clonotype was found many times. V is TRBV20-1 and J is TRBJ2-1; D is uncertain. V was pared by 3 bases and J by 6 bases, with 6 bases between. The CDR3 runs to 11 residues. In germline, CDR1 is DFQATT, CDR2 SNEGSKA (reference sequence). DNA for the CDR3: TGCAGTGCTAGCATGGGCAATGAGCAGTTCTTC. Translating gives CSASMGNEQFF.

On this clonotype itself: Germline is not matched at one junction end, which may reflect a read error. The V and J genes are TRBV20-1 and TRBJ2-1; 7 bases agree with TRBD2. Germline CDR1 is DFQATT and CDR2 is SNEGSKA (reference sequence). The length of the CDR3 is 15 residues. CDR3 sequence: CSAPRLAAAYNEQLF. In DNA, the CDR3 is TGCAGTGCTCCGCGGCTAGCGGCAGCCTACAATGAGCAGCTCTTC.

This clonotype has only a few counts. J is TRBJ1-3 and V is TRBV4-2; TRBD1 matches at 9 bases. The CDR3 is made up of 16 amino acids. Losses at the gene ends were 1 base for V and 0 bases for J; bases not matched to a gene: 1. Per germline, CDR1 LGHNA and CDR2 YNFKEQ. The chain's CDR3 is CASSQGTGASGNTIYF. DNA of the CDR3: TGTGCCAGCAGCCAAGGGACAGGGGCCTCTGGAAACACCATATATTTT.

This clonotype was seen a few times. The CDR3 protein is CASSLTQESGYTF. The CDR3 DNA is TGTGCCAGCAGCTTAACACAGGAGAGTGGCTACACCTTC. The V call is TRBV7-2, the J call TRBJ1-2; D might be TRBD1 (5 bases). Germline values: CDR1 SGHTA, CDR2 FQGNSA. Trimming removed 2 bases from V and 7 bases from J, with 11 bases in between. This CDR3 is 13 amino acids long.